There are many counts of the clone carrying this T cell receptor beta chain. Its antigen is undetermined. A single record per CDR3 protein comes from TCRdb applying MiXCR to the reads. The sample carries about 71,000 distinct CDR3 sequences, 20% recorded once. These data originate in a study of T cell repertoires in cytomegalovirus infection. The overall study: Alongside well-studied HLA-B-restricted CMV epitopes, recently identified HLA-C-restricted CMV epitopes were also used. A matching HLA type, together with CMV infection, was signaled by public TCR beta signatures.

Broader study findings: Carriage of CMV together with the relevant HLA was identifiable through cumulative public TCR beta family frequency.

After removal of 6 bases from V and 7 bases from J, the junction contained 14 bases not matched to a gene. The CDR3 contains 16 residues. Germline CDR1 and CDR2: ENHRY and SYGVKD. The receptor's source is a human donor in good health (CMV status not recorded). Some clones in this sample may be carry-over from other donors' samples. The J gene is TRBJ2-1, the V gene TRBV10-3, with 8 bases lining up with TRBD2. Sequencing used CD8+ T cells from cultured PBMCs, obtained from culture after CMV antigen stimulation. CDR3 amino acids: CAIRAEFGGAVNEQFF. CDR3 nucleotide sequence: TGTGCCATCAGGGCCGAGTTCGGGGGGGCAGTAAATGAGCAGTTCTTC.